This passage covers 16 T cell receptor beta chains from one sample sequenced in a study of T cell responses to AZD1222 COVID-19 vaccine. Some clones are missing from TCRdb's copy, which holds only in-frame ones; the method was immunoSEQ multiplex PCR. The table includes roughly 67,000 clones, roughly 86% detected once. Sample: peripheral blood, taken on day 0 of AZD1222 vaccination. The receptors shown here come from an adult in good health.

This chain links TRBV24-1 with TRBJ2-2; the D gene could be TRBD1 or TRBD2 (6 bases each). The CDR3 spans 14 residues. V shed 7 bases and J shed 3 bases, with 11 bases lying between them. Looked up from germline, CDR1 is KGHDR and CDR2 is SFDVKD. The CDR3 region has the DNA TGTGCCACCAGCTTAAGGGGGGACACCGGGGAGCTGTTTTTT. Residues: CATSLRGDTGELFF.

The rearrangement links TRBV10-2 to TRBJ2-1; possibly TRBD2 for D (5 bases). This CDR3 has 13 amino acids. V lost 6 bases and J lost 6, with 12 bases in between. Per the germline V gene, CDR1 is WSHSY and CDR2 is SAAADI. CDR3 nucleotides: TGCGCCAGCAGGACCCTCGGGGTCAATGAGCAGTTCTTC. Its protein product is CASRTLGVNEQFF.

This sequence joins TRBV6-4 and TRBJ2-1; D is perhaps TRBD1 (5 bases). Between the trimmed V and J ends, which lost 6 bases and 2 bases, there was a span of 14 bases. CDR1 MRHNA and CDR2 SNTAGT come from the germline V gene. The CDR3 is 15 amino acids. As DNA, the CDR3 is TGTGCCAGCAGCCAGGGTTACGGGCCCTACAATGAGCAGTTCTTC. This gives the protein CASSQGYGPYNEQFF.

The chain combines TRBV7-2 with TRBJ2-1; possible D gene TRBD2, 6 bases. Germline loops: CDR1 SGHTA, CDR2 FQGNSA. CDR3 length: 17 amino acids. V was clipped by 5 bases and J by 3 bases, with 20 bases between them. CDR3 sequence reads: CASSPLAGIPLYNEQFF. The CDR3 DNA reads TGTGCCAGCAGCCCCTTGGCGGGGATCCCCCTCTACAATGAGCAGTTCTTC.

The J gene is TRBJ1-5, the V gene TRBV6-2 or TRBV6-3; 10 bases map to TRBD1. This CDR3 spans 14 amino acids. The trim removed 6 bases at V and 4 bases at J, leaving 3 bases unmatched. Looked up from germline, CDR1 is MNHEY and CDR2 is SVGEGT. DNA of the CDR3: TGTGCCAGCAGCGACAGGGGGCTTAATCAGCCCCAGCATTTT. It specifies CASSDRGLNQPQHF.

The V gene is TRBV6-5, the J gene TRBJ2-3, with 7 bases fitting TRBD1. Per germline, CDR1 MNHEY and CDR2 SVGAGI. Trimming cost V 5 bases and J 6 bases; bases outside gene matches: 2. The CDR3 has 12 amino acids. Here the CDR3 reads CASSTGVDTQYF. CDR3 sequence (DNA): TGTGCCAGCAGTACAGGGGTCGATACGCAGTATTTT.

The table lists this clone with a count of one. The chain has TRBV19 and TRBJ1-3; no clear D. V was cut by 6 bases and J by 0 bases, with 18 bases left in between. The CDR3 consists of 17 residues. CDR1 LNHDA and CDR2 SQIVND come from the germline V gene (reference sequence). CDR3 region: CASSRDRTLSSGNTIYF. In DNA, the CDR3 is TGTGCCAGTAGCCGGGATCGGACGCTAAGCTCTGGAAACACCATATATTTT.

This chain uses TRBV28 with TRBJ1-2, with D uncertain. V lost 3 bases to trimming and J lost 1 base, with 3 bases between them. CDR3 length: 12 residues. CDR1 is MDHEN, CDR2 SYDVKM, per germline. The CDR3: CASSFNNYGYTF. The CDR3 DNA reads as TGTGCCAGCAGTTTCAATAACTATGGCTACACCTTC.

This chain connects TRBV28 to TRBJ1-3; 11 nucleotides agree with TRBD1. CDR3 length: 15 amino acids. Germline V gene sequence: CDR1 MDHEN, CDR2 SYDVKM. Trimming at V came to 6 bases and at J to 2 bases, leaving 3 bases not matched to a gene. The CDR3 DNA follows: TGTGCCAGCAGACGGGGACAGGGGGCTGGAAACACCATATATTTT. It encodes CASRRGQGAGNTIYF.

CDR3 protein: CASSQGDTQYF. As DNA, the CDR3 is TGCGCCAGCAGCCAGGGGGATACGCAGTATTTT. The chain couples TRBV5-1 to TRBJ2-3, with a weak D call TRBD1 (6 bases). V was trimmed by 4 bases and J by 6 bases, leaving 6 bases between them. CDR1 is SGHRS, CDR2 YFSETQ, per germline. The CDR3 contains 11 residues.

In this sample, this clone turned up once. The rearrangement joins TRBV5-1 to TRBJ2-4, with D unclear. V lost 7 bases to trimming and J lost 3 bases, with 20 bases between them. CDR1 is SGHRS and CDR2 is YFSETQ in the germline V gene. The CDR3 spans 16 residues. The CDR3 bases are TGCGCCAGCGGATTGGGATTGTTACTGGACAAAAACATTCAGTACTTC. It translates to CASGLGLLLDKNIQYF.

The chain employs TRBV28 and TRBJ2-1; tentative D call: TRBD2 (6 bases). CDR1 is MDHEN, CDR2 SYDVKM, per germline. V was trimmed by 4 bases and J by 8 bases, leaving 18 bases between them. The CDR3 covers 15 residues. In nucleotides, the CDR3 is TGTGCCAGCAGTTCCCACGGGGGTACCGGGGATGAGCAGTTCTTC. Residues: CASSSHGGTGDEQFF.

This clone was picked up a small number of times. The chain combines TRBV5-5 with TRBJ2-2; the D is unclear. In germline, CDR1 is SGHKS, CDR2 YYEKEE (reference sequence). Trimming shortened V by 3 bases and J by 5 bases, and 11 bases separated the two germline ends. The CDR3 is 14 amino acids. CDR3 sequence (DNA): TGTGCCAGCAGCTCAGGAGCCGGAACCGGGGAGCTGTTTTTT. This codes for CASSSGAGTGELFF.

This clone is categorized as medium-sized. The chain carries TRBV6-4 and TRBJ2-1; 7 nucleotides match TRBD1. CDR3 length: 15 residues. After removal of 0 bases from V and 3 bases from J, the junction contained 2 bases not matched to a gene. Germline V CDR1 and CDR2: MRHNA, SNTAGT. CDR3 sequence reads: CASSDSAGGYNEQFF. The CDR3 DNA reads as TGTGCCAGCAGTGACTCGGCAGGGGGCTACAATGAGCAGTTCTTC.

The rearrangement uses TRBV6-1 and TRBJ2-5; the match to TRBD1 covers 10 bases. The DNA end is a closer match to TRBJ2-7, so the J assignment may be wrong. The CDR3 runs 16 residues. Germline V gene sequence: CDR1 MNHNS, CDR2 SASEGT. The CDR3 nucleotides are TGTGCCAGCAGTGAAGCGGGGACAGGGGTCCTCTACGAGCAGTACTTC. Translating gives CASSEAGTGVLYEQYF.

This clone occurred once. This chain connects TRBV6-7 to TRBJ1-2; 8 bases align to TRBD1. TRBV6-7 is recorded as an ORF, its role being uncertain. CDR3 length: 15 amino acids. V was pared by 0 bases and J by 2 bases, with 2 bases of the junction left unmatched. The CDR3 nucleotides are TGTGCCAGCAGTTACTCGACAGGGGAGAACTATGGCTACACCTTC. It specifies CASSYSTGENYGYTF.